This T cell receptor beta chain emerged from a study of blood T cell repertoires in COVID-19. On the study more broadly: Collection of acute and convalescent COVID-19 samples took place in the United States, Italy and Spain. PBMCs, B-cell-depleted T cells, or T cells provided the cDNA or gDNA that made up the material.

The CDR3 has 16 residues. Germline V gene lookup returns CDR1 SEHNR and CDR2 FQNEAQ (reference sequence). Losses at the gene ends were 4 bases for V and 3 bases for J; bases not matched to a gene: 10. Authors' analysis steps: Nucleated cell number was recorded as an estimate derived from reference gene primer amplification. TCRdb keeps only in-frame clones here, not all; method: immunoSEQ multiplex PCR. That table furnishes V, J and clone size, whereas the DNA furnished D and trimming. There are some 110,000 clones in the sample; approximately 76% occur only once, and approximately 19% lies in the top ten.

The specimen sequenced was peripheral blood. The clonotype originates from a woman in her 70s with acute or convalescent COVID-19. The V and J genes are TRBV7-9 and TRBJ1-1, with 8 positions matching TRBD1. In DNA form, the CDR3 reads TGTGCCAGCAGCTCCCGGACAGGGTTAAATGACACTGAAGCTTTCTTT. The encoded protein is CASSSRTGLNDTEAFF.